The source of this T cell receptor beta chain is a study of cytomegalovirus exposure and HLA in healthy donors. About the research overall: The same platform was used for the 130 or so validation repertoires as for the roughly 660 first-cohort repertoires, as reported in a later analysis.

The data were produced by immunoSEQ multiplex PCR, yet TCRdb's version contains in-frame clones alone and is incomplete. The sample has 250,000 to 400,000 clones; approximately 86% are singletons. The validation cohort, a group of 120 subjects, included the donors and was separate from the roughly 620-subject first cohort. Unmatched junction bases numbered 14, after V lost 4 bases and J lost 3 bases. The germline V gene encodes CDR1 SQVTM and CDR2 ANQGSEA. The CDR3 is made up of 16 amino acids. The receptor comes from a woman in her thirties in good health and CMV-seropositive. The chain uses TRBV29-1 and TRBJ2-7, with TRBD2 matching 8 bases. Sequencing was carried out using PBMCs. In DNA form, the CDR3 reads TGCAGCGTTGGAGGTCTGGACGGGGGGGATGACTACGAGCAGTACTTC. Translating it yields CSVGGLDGGDDYEQYF.